The clone carrying this T cell receptor (beta chain) turned up a few times. Its antigen is unknown. This CDR3 is 16 amino acids long. V shed 4 bases and J 2 bases; nucleotides not matched to a gene: 10. From germline, CDR1 is KGHSH and CDR2 LQKENI. This entry comes from a study of T-cell reconstitution after alpha-beta-depleted transplantation in children. The study, taken as a whole, reports: Expanded graft clones, several hundred of them, were reportedly the source of alpha-beta T cells about two months after transplant. Newly produced T cells mostly accounted for T-cell counts and diversity one year post-transplant. High day-60 TCRbeta diversity in some patients came from surviving recipient T cells and thymic progenitors.

Preparation of the TCRbeta library involved a method that used unique molecular identifiers. In TCRdb, the PCR reads were re-called with MiXCR into one record per CDR3 protein. The data hold about 980,000 distinct CDR3 sequences, with about 30% observed a single time. This rearrangement joins TRBV18 to TRBJ2-7; 8 nucleotides align to TRBD2. The sample was PBMCs, mostly from graft donor cells, taken 360 days after TCRalphabeta/CD19-depleted stem cell transplant. The receptor was isolated from a boy less than two years old who had a stem cell transplant for SCID, so the T cells may come from the graft donor. CDR3 loop: CASSHDSGGYAYEQYF. Here the CDR3 DNA reads TGTGCCAGCTCACATGACAGCGGGGGATATGCCTACGAGCAGTACTTC.